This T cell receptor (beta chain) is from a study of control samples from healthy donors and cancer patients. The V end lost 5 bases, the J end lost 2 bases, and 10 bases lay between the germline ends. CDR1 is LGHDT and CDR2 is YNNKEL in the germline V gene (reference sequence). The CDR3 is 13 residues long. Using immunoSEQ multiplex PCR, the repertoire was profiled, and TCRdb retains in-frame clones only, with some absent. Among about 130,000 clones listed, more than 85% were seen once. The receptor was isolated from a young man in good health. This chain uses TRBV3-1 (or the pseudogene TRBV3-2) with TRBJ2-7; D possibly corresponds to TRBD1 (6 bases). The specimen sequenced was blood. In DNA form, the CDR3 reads TGTGCCAGCAGCACAGGGATCGCCTACGAGCAGTACTTC. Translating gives CASSTGIAYEQYF.